One T cell receptor beta chain is described in this entry. This sample was taken from a study of cytomegalovirus exposure and HLA in healthy donors. Study at large: In terms of ancestry, the Caucasian-associated cluster contained about 80% of the roughly 360 genotyped donors.

The PCR employed 60 Vbeta primers together with 13 Jbeta primers. In the authors' methods: A follow-up analysis tallied about 80 million unique TCR beta chains, 9 million to 11 million shared. Some clones are missing from TCRdb's copy, which holds only in-frame ones; the method was immunoSEQ multiplex PCR. V and J calls and clone size are given by that table; D and trimming were obtained from the DNA. The table includes 160,000 or so clones, around 79% detected once. J gave up 6 bases and V 0 bases, and 15 bases lay outside the gene matches. Germline loops: CDR1 LGHNA, CDR2 YSLEER. The CDR3 is 18 amino acids.

The clonotype originates from a female donor in good health and CMV-seronegative. Sequencing was done on a sample of PBMCs. The V gene is TRBV4-3, the J gene TRBJ2-7; TRBD1 agrees at 9 bases. This CDR3 is CASSQDSGGQGGPAEQYF. The CDR3, as DNA: TGCGCCAGCAGCCAAGACTCCGGGGGACAGGGTGGTCCCGCCGAGCAGTACTTC.